The rows below give T cell receptor beta chains drawn from one sample of a study of shared clonotypes between healthy human individuals. Method: immunoSEQ multiplex PCR; TCRdb's copy keeps in-frame clones and lacks some. The table shows over a million clones, with 97% to 99% occurring only once. Sequencing was performed on naive CD4+ T cells sorted from blood. These receptors were obtained from a man aged 25-40 years in good health. Both conserved end residues are part of each CDR3. D genes are given only for firm matches.

D | J | V | CDR3 | DNA
. | TRBJ1-5 | TRBV5-4 | CASSLGGDSNQPQHF | TGTGCCAGCAGCTTGGGGGGTGATAGCAATCAGCCCCAGCATTTT
TRBD1 | TRBJ1-2 | TRBV5-1 | CASSQTGTGSGYTF | TGCGCCAGCAGCCAGACCGGGACAGGGAGTGGCTACACCTTC
TRBD2 | TRBJ2-3 | TRBV15 | CATSSHLGGGSELQGTDTQYF | TGTGCCACCAGCAGCCACCTCGGGGGGGGGAGTGAGCTTCAAGGCACAGATACGCAGTATTTT
. | TRBJ2-3 | TRBV5-1 | CASSLAGRASTDTQYF | TGCGCCAGCAGCTTGGCCGGCAGGGCTAGCACAGATACGCAGTATTTT
. | TRBJ2-3 | TRBV7-2 | CASSLEGLLLTDTQYF | TGTGCCAGCAGCTTAGAGGGGCTCCTACTCACAGATACGCAGTATTTT
. | TRBJ1-1 | TRBV5-6 | CASSLVGHPNTEAFF | TGTGCCAGCAGCTTGGTCGGCCATCCGAACACTGAAGCTTTCTTT
. | TRBJ1-5 | TRBV19 | CASSNRVGNQPQHF | TGTGCCAGTAGTAACAGGGTAGGTAATCAGCCCCAGCATTTT
TRBD2 | TRBJ2-1 | TRBV7-2 | CASSRTRGLGTNEQFF | TGTGCCAGCAGCCGTACCCGTGGACTAGGCACCAATGAGCAGTTCTTC
TRBD1 | TRBJ1-2 | TRBV5-1 | CASSGQGTSSYGYTF | TGCGCCAGTTCGGGACAGGGTACTTCTAGCTATGGCTACACCTTC
TRBD1 | TRBJ2-1 | TRBV28 | CASSLPGTGGNEQFF | TGTGCCAGCAGTTTACCTGGGACAGGGGGGAATGAGCAGTTCTTC
. | TRBJ2-7 | TRBV9 | CASSVGSSSYEQYF | TGTGCCAGCAGCGTAGGGTCCAGCTCCTACGAGCAGTACTTC
. | TRBJ2-3 | TRBV29-1 | CSVDRGTDTQYF | TGCAGCGTTGACAGGGGCACAGATACGCAGTATTTT